These 14 T cell receptor beta chains were sequenced from one sample in a study of blood T cell repertoires in COVID-19. The method was immunoSEQ multiplex PCR; TCRdb's version includes in-frame clones alone and lacks a portion of them. The table has 150,000 to 200,000 clones, under 85% seen once; the top ten hold around 12%. Material: PBMCs or T cells enriched from blood (not recorded which). The receptors come from a man between 50 and 59 years old who had recovered from COVID-19.

The rearrangement joins TRBV3-1 (or the pseudogene TRBV3-2) to TRBJ1-5, with 9 bases that match TRBD1. J gave up 2 bases and V 4 bases, and 12 bases lay outside the gene matches. In germline, CDR1 is LGHDT, CDR2 YNNKEL (reference sequence). This CDR3 contains 18 residues. CDR3 region: CASSPGQGRGVGNQPQHF. The CDR3 region has the DNA TGTGCCAGCAGCCCCGGACAGGGGCGAGGTGTTGGCAATCAGCCCCAGCATTTT.

J is TRBJ1-6 and V is TRBV5-1, with TRBD1 identical over 8 bases. CDR3 length: 14 residues. V dropped 4 bases and J dropped 8; count of bases not matched to a gene: 5. CDR1 and CDR2 (germline): SGHRS, YFSETQ. The CDR3 loop reads CASSTTGADSPLHF. The CDR3 DNA reads TGCGCCAGCAGCACGACAGGGGCCGATTCACCCCTCCACTTT.

V gene TRBV27 combines with J gene TRBJ1-4, with 9 bases fitting TRBD1. This CDR3 has 16 amino acids. Germline V gives CDR1 MNHEY, CDR2 SMNVEV (reference sequence). J lost 6 bases, V lost 4 bases, and 9 bases had no gene match. This chain's CDR3 is CASSSNWDREDEKLFF. The CDR3 DNA reads as TGTGCCAGCAGTTCGAATTGGGACAGGGAAGATGAAAAACTGTTTTTT. The variable domain in full, completed from reference TRBV27 and TRBJ1-4, reads EAQVTQNPRYLITVTGKKLTVTCSQNMNHEYMSWYRQDPGLGLRQIYYSMNVEVTDKGDVPEGYKVSRKEKRNFPLILESPSPNQTSLYFCASSSNWDREDEKLFFGSGTQLSVL.

This rearrangement joins TRBV18 to TRBJ1-2, with 7 bases fitting TRBD1. This CDR3 comprises 14 residues. The germline CDR1 and CDR2 sequences are KGHSH and LQKENI. V dropped 3 bases and J dropped 5; count of bases not matched to a gene: 6. The CDR3 here is CASSPQTGLYGYTF. DNA of the CDR3: TGTGCCAGCTCACCTCAGACAGGGCTTTATGGCTACACCTTC.

This clone was recorded once. This chain joins TRBV30 and TRBJ1-5; D perhaps matches TRBD1 (5 bases). The ends were cut back, 5 bases at V and 2 bases at J, with 10 bases in the middle. Germline V lookup: CDR1 GTSNPN, CDR2 SVGIG (reference sequence). CDR3 length equals 13 residues. CDR3 sequence (DNA): TGTGCCTGGGACGTAGGGGGCAATCAGCCCCAGCATTTT. Its protein product is CAWDVGGNQPQHF.

The chain combines TRBV7-9 with TRBJ1-6; 7 bases match TRBD1. This CDR3 is 14 amino acids long. Trimming at V came to 1 base and at J to 7 bases, leaving 1 base not matched to a gene. From germline, CDR1 is SEHNR and CDR2 FQNEAQ (reference sequence). CDR3 sequence: CASSLETGNSPLHF. The CDR3 DNA reads TGTGCCAGCAGCTTAGAGACAGGGAATTCACCCCTCCACTTT.

The chain combines TRBV7-9 with TRBJ2-7; TRBD1 aligns across 8 bases. The V gene end was trimmed by 2 bases and the J gene end by 5 bases; junction bases not matched to a gene: 8. The CDR3 contains 15 residues. CDR1 SEHNR and CDR2 FQNEAQ come from the germline V gene (reference sequence). The CDR3 sequence is CASSLLAGGFDEQYF. In DNA, the CDR3 is TGTGCCAGCAGCTTATTGGCAGGGGGCTTCGACGAGCAGTACTTC.

The chain combines TRBV3-1 (or the pseudogene TRBV3-2) with TRBJ2-7; a possible D gene is TRBD2 (6 bases). V was cut by 5 bases and J by 4 bases, with 15 bases left in between. The CDR3 contains 14 residues. Germline CDR1 LGHDT, CDR2 YNNKEL (reference sequence). This CDR3 reads CASSDLTGTYEQYF. DNA for the CDR3: TGTGCCAGCAGCGACCTCACCGGGACTTACGAGCAGTACTTC.

This clone has just a few counts. The genes are TRBV7-3 and TRBJ2-2; possible D gene TRBD2, 5 bases. V lost 5 bases and J lost 6, with 16 bases in between. In germline, CDR1 is SGHTA, CDR2 FQGTGA. CDR3 length equals 15 residues. The CDR3 region has the DNA TGTGCCAGCAGCCCCCCAGGAGGAGGAGCCGGGGAGCTGTTTTTT. It yields the protein CASSPPGGGAGELFF.

The chain combines TRBV11-3 with TRBJ2-1; TRBD1 matches at 10 bases. The CDR3 covers 15 residues. The germline V gene has CDR1 SGHNT and CDR2 YENEEA. The V segment lost 1 base and the J segment 6 bases; nucleotides outside the gene matches: 3. Here the CDR3 reads CASSLGQGAFNEQFF. In nucleotides, the CDR3 is TGTGCCAGCAGCTTAGGACAGGGGGCTTTCAATGAGCAGTTCTTC.

The chain combines TRBV18 with TRBJ2-1; D not resolved. Germline CDR1 is KGHSH and CDR2 is LQKENI. The CDR3 runs 13 residues. Trimming removed 2 bases at V and 6 bases at J, with 8 bases between. The CDR3 loop reads CASSPGLSNEQFF. The CDR3 DNA sequence: TGTGCCAGCTCACCAGGGCTAAGCAATGAGCAGTTCTTC.

The chain employs TRBV7-2 and TRBJ1-1; TRBD1 is a possible D gene (5 bases). Germline lookup yields CDR1 SGHTA and CDR2 FQGNSA. Trimming removed 2 bases from V and 0 bases from J, with 10 bases in between. CDR3 size: 15 residues. This chain's CDR3 is CASSLQEGMNTEAFF. In DNA, the CDR3 is TGTGCCAGCAGCTTACAGGAGGGGATGAACACTGAAGCTTTCTTT.

This chain links TRBV27 with TRBJ2-4; D is unclear. Germline assignment: CDR1 MNHEY and CDR2 SMNVEV (reference sequence). There are 14 residues in the CDR3. V shed 5 bases and J shed 8 bases, with 16 bases lying between them. This CDR3 reads CASSAGSNQYIQYF. In DNA form, the CDR3 reads TGTGCCAGCAGTGCAGGATCCAATCAGTACATTCAGTACTTC.

V usage is TRBV6-4 and J usage is TRBJ2-3, with D unresolved. Germline loops: CDR1 MRHNA, CDR2 SNTAGT. Deletions cut 11 bases from V and 1 base from J, with 19 bases between. The CDR3 loop spans 15 amino acids. CDR3 nucleotides: TGTGCCGCCTCCTCCCAGGTCCAGGGCACAGATACGCAGTATTTT. As protein: CAASSQVQGTDTQYF.